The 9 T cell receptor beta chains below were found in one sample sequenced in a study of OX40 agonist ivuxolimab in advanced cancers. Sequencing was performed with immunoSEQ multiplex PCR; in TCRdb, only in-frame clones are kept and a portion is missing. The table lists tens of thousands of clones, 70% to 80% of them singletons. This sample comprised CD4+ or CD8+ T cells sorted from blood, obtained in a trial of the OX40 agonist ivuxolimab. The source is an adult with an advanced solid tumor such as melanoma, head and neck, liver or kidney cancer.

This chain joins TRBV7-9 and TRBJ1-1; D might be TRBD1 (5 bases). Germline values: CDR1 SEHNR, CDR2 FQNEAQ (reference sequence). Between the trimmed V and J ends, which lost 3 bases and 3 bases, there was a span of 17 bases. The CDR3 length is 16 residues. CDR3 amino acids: CASSFGDGPRDTEAFF. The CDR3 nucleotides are TGTGCCAGCAGCTTCGGGGACGGACCTAGGGACACTGAAGCTTTCTTT.

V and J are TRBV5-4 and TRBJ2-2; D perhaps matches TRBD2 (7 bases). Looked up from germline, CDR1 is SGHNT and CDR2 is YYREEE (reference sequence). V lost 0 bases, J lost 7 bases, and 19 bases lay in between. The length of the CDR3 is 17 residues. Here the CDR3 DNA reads TGTGCCAGCAGCTTGGCCCAAGGGGGGGCGGTGATCGGGGAGCTGTTTTTT. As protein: CASSLAQGGAVIGELFF.

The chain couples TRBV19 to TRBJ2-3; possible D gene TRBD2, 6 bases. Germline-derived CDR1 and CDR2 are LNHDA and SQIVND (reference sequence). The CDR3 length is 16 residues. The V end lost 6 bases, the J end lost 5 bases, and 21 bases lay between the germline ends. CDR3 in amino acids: CASRPPVREKGDTQYF. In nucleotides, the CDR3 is TGTGCCAGTAGACCCCCCGTTCGGGAGAAGGGAGATACGCAGTATTTT.

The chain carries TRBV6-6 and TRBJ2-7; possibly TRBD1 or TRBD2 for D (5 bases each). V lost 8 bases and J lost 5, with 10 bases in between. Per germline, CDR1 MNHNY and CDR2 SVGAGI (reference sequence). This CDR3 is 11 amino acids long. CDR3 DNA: TGTGCCAGCCTGAGAGGGGACGAGCAGTACTTC. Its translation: CASLRGDEQYF.

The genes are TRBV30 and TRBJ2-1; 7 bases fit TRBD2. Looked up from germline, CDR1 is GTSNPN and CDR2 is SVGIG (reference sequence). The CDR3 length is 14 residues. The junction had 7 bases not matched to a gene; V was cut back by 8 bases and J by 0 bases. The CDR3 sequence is CASKRDSSYNEQFF. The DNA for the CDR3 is TGTGCCAGTAAGCGGGATAGCTCCTACAATGAGCAGTTCTTC.

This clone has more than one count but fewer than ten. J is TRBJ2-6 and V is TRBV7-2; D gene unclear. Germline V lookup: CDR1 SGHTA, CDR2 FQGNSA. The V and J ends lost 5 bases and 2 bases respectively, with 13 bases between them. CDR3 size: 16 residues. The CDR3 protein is CASSPRVLTGANVLTF. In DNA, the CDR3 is TGTGCCAGCAGCCCCCGGGTGTTAACTGGGGCCAACGTCCTGACTTTC.

The CDR3 DNA is TGTGCCAGCAGATCCCCGGAGAGACGTGAAGCTTTCTTT. Translating gives CASRSPERREAFF. The V and J genes are TRBV21-1 and TRBJ1-1. TRBV21-1 is a pseudogene. The CDR3 has 13 residues.

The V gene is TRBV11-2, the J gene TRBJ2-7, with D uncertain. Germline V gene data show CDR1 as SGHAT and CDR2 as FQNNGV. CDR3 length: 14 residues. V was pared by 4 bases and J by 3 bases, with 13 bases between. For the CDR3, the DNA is TGTGCCAGCAGCTCCGGACGAGTAATCTACGAGCAGTACTTC. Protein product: CASSSGRVIYEQYF.

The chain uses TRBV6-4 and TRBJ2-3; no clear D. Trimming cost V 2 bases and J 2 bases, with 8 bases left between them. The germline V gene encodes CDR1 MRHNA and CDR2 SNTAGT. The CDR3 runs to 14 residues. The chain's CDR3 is CASSDRSFTDTQYF. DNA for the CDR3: TGTGCCAGCAGTGACAGGTCATTCACAGATACGCAGTATTTT.